This T cell receptor beta chain was observed in a study of blood T cell repertoires in COVID-19. The overall study: Samples came from the United States, Italy and Spain, spanning acute and convalescent COVID-19. T cells, B-cell-depleted T cells, or PBMCs provided the cDNA or gDNA that served as material.

Trimming shortened V by 7 bases and J by 0 bases, and 12 bases separated the two germline ends. The CDR3 length is 15 residues. The germline CDR1 and CDR2 sequences are SGHTA and FQGNSA. Seattle-derived patients entered the study during active infection and were followed longitudinally. Original methodology: Quantification of nucleated cells was approximated via reference gene primer amplification. Libraries were prepared by immunoSEQ multiplex PCR; TCRdb keeps only in-frame clonotypes and omits some of them. V, J and clone size are those of that table, while D and trimming were read from the DNA. The sample yields around 400,000 clones, around 87% seen once. This clone has only a few counts.

The source material was peripheral blood. This clonotype was obtained from a woman aged 30 to 39 with COVID-19, enrolled during active disease. The chain is built from TRBV7-2 and TRBJ2-2; a possible D gene is TRBD1 (6 bases). The CDR3 loop reads CASNDRRANTGELFF. The CDR3 DNA is TGTGCCAGCAACGACAGGCGGGCGAACACCGGGGAGCTGTTTTTT.